This TCR beta chain comes out of a study of T cells in Graves' hyperthyroidism and ophthalmopathy. The wider study: At the time of initial diagnosis and before any treatment, peripheral blood was collected.

This CDR3 is built from 14 residues. The germline V gene has CDR1 SEHNR and CDR2 FQNEAQ (reference sequence). RNA transcripts served as the template for amplifying TCR beta CDR3 regions. The HTBI set primed first-round TCR CDR3 RT-PCR. From the multiplex PCR reads, TCRdb called clonotypes with MiXCR, one entry per CDR3 protein. Among around 700,000 distinct CDR3 sequences listed, 35% were seen once. As for this clonotype: One end of the junction does not line up with germline, which may come from a read error.

Input material: blood. J is TRBJ1-6 and V is TRBV7-9, with 8 bases aligning to TRBD1. This TCR was recovered from a middle-aged woman with Graves' hyperthyroidism. This chain's CDR3 is CASSLGQANAPLHF. CDR3 bases: TGTGCCAGCAGCCTGGGACAGGCTAATGCACCCCTCCACTTT.